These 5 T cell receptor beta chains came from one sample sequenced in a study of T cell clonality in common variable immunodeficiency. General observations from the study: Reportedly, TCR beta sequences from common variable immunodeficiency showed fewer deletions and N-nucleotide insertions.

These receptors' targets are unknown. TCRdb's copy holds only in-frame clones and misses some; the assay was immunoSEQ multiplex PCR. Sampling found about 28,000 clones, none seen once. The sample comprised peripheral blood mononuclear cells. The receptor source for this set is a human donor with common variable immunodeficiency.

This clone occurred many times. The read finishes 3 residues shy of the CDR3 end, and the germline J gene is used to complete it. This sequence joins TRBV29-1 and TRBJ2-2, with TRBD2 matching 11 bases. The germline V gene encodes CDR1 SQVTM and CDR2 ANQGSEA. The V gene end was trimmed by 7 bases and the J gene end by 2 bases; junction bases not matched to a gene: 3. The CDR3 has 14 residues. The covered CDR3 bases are TGCAGCGCACGACTAGCGGGAAACACCGGGGAG. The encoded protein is CSARLAGNTGE. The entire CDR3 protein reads CSARLAGNTGELFF.

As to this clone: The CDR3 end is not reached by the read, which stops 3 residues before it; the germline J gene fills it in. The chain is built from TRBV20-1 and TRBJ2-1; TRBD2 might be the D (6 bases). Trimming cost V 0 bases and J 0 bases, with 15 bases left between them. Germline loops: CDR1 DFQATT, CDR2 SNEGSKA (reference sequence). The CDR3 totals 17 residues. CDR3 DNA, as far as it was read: TGCAGTGCTAGAGATCCTTCGGCGGGAAGCTCCTACAATGAG. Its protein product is CSARDPSAGSSYNE. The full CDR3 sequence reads CSARDPSAGSSYNEQFF.

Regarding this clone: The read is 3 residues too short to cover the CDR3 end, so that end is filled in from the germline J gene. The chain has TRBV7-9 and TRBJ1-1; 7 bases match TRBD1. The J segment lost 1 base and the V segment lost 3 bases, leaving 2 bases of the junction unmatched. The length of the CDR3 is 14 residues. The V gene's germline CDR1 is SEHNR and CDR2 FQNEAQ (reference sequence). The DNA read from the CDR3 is TGTGCCAGCAGCTTCGGACAGGAGAACACTGAA. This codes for CASSFGQENTE. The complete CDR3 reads CASSFGQENTEAFF.

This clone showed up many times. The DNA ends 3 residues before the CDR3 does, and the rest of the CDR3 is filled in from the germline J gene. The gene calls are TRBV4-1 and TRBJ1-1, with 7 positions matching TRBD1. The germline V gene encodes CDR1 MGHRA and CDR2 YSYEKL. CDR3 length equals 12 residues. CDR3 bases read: TGCGCCAGCAGCCAGCCGACAGGGAAA. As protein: CASSQPTGK. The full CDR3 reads CASSQPTGKAFF.

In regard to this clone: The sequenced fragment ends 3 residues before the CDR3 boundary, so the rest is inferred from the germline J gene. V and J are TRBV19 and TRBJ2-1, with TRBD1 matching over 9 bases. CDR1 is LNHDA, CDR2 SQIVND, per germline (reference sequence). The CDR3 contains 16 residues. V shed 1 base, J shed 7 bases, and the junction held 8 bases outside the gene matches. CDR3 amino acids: CASSIVGTGYGNEQFF. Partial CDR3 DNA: TGTGCCAGTAGTATAGTAGGGACAGGGTACGGGAATGAG. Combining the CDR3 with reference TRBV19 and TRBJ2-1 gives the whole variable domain DGGITQSPKYLFRKEGQNVTLSCEQNLNHDAMYWYRQDPGQGLRLIYYSQIVNDFQKGDIAEGYSVSREKKESFPLTVTSAQKNPTAFYLCASSIVGTGYGNEQFFGPGTRLTVL.